The 29 T cell receptor beta chains presented below share a single source sample, sequenced in a study of cytomegalovirus exposure and HLA in healthy donors. With 60 Vbeta and 13 Jbeta primers, the PCR was carried out. Sequenced by immunoSEQ multiplex PCR; TCRdb stores in-frame clones only, minus some. The sample lists roughly 120,000 clones; 80% were seen once. Sequences were obtained from PBMCs. These receptors originate from a human donor in good health.

The chain links TRBV29-1 to TRBJ2-7; 7 bases fit TRBD1. The V and J ends lost 5 bases and 4 bases, in that order; junction bases with no gene match: 8. The germline V gene has CDR1 SQVTM and CDR2 ANQGSEA. The CDR3 length is 13 residues. CDR3 sequence reads: CSVTPGQKYEQYF. Here the CDR3 DNA reads TGCAGCGTTACCCCGGGACAGAAATACGAGCAGTACTTC.

The V call is TRBV7-9, the J call TRBJ2-7, with a tentative D call TRBD2 (6 bases). V dropped 1 base and J dropped 0 bases, with 10 bases sitting between them. The CDR3 totals 15 residues. Germline assignment: CDR1 SEHNR and CDR2 FQNEAQ (reference sequence). CDR3: CASSLVGLSSYEQYF. The CDR3, as DNA: TGTGCCAGCAGCTTAGTGGGACTGAGCTCCTACGAGCAGTACTTC.

The chain is built from TRBV13 and TRBJ1-2, with 9 bases lining up with TRBD1. CDR3 size: 14 residues. After removal of 5 bases from V and 9 bases from J, the junction contained 10 bases not matched to a gene. CDR1 PRHDT and CDR2 FYEKMQ come from the germline V gene (reference sequence). The CDR3 sequence is CASSAKTGGKSYTF. The CDR3 nucleotides are TGTGCCAGCAGCGCAAAGACAGGGGGTAAGAGCTACACCTTC.

The genes are TRBV7-9 and TRBJ1-1; TRBD1 is a possible D gene (6 bases). Germline CDR1 SEHNR, CDR2 FQNEAQ (reference sequence). The CDR3 length is 14 residues. Between the trimmed V and J ends, which lost 4 bases and 3 bases, there was a span of 12 bases. As DNA, the CDR3 is TGTGCCAGCAGCTACTTCCAGGGGTACACTGAAGCTTTCTTT. Translated, it gives CASSYFQGYTEAFF.

This chain connects TRBV11-2 to TRBJ2-7; D gene uncertain. The V gene lost 1 base and the J gene lost 1 base, with 5 bases spanning the gap. The CDR3 length is 13 residues. CDR1 is SGHAT and CDR2 is FQNNGV in the germline V gene. CDR3 coding DNA: TGTGCCAGCAGCTTAGGTCCTTCCTACGAGCAGTACTTC. It yields the protein CASSLGPSYEQYF.

This chain links TRBV4-1 with TRBJ1-6, with D uncertain. The V gene's germline CDR1 is MGHRA and CDR2 YSYEKL. This CDR3 is built from 14 residues. The V end lost 0 bases, the J end lost 12 bases, and 12 bases lay between the germline ends. The CDR3 region has the DNA TGCGCCAGCAGCCAAGATCAGCGGCTAAGACCCCTCCACTTT. It is translated as CASSQDQRLRPLHF.

V gene TRBV10-3 combines with J gene TRBJ2-1; D is possibly TRBD2 (5 bases). Trimming took 0 bases from V and 5 from J, leaving 14 bases between them. The CDR3 loop spans 16 amino acids. CDR1 ENHRY and CDR2 SYGVKD come from the germline V gene. The CDR3 bases are TGTGCCATCAGTGAGTCTACCGGGAAACCGAACAATGAGCAGTTCTTC. This encodes CAISESTGKPNNEQFF.

The rearrangement joins TRBV28 to TRBJ2-5; D is undetermined. The germline V gene encodes CDR1 MDHEN and CDR2 SYDVKM. The CDR3 is 13 amino acids. Trimming shortened V by 8 bases and J by 1 base, and 11 bases separated the two germline ends. CDR3 amino acids: CASGDPPQETQYF. The CDR3 DNA sequence: TGTGCCAGCGGAGATCCCCCCCAAGAGACCCAGTACTTC.

CDR3 loop: CASSPRVSNQPQHF. For the CDR3, the DNA is TGTGCCAGCTCACCGCGGGTTAGCAATCAGCCCCAGCATTTT. V usage is TRBV18 and J usage is TRBJ1-5, with D unclear. The CDR3 length is 14 residues. The germline V and J ends were trimmed by 3 bases and 0 bases, with 6 bases remaining between them. In germline, CDR1 is KGHSH, CDR2 LQKENI.

The chain is built from TRBV5-6 and TRBJ1-2; D is unclear. V was trimmed by 3 bases and J by 4 bases, leaving 7 bases between them. The CDR3 runs 12 residues. Germline values: CDR1 SGHDT, CDR2 YYEEEE. The CDR3 sequence: CASSSTSYGYTF. CDR3 sequence (DNA): TGTGCCAGCAGCTCCACAAGCTATGGCTACACCTTC. Supplemented by reference TRBV5-6 and TRBJ1-2, the full variable domain reads DAGVTQSPTHLIKTRGQQVTLRCSPKSGHDTVSWYQQALGQGPQFIFQYYEEEERQRGNFPDRFSGHQFPNYSSELNVNALLLGDSALYLCASSSTSYGYTFGSGTRLTVV.

The genes are TRBV5-1 and TRBJ1-1, with D hard to call. Germline values: CDR1 SGHRS, CDR2 YFSETQ. V was shortened by 1 base and J by 4 bases, with 14 bases between the two germline ends. This CDR3 contains 15 residues. DNA of the CDR3: TGCGCCAGCAGCTTGTATGGCTCTGAGGGCACTGAAGCTTTCTTT. This encodes CASSLYGSEGTEAFF.

The rearrangement uses TRBV12-1 and TRBJ2-7; TRBD1 was called by the table and not checked on the DNA. TRBV12-1 is a pseudogene locus. CDR3 length: 15 residues. The CDR3 nucleotides are TGTGCCAGCAGCTGTGCGGGGACACGAAACTACGAGCAGTACTTC. Protein sequence: CASSCAGTRNYEQYF.

CDR3 DNA: TGTGCCAGCAGTGAAGGTTTAGGGGGCATCTACGAGCAGTACTTC. Its translation is CASSEGLGGIYEQYF. The V and J genes are TRBV6-1 and TRBJ2-7; 7 bases map to TRBD1. Trimming at V came to 1 base and at J to 3 bases, leaving 6 bases not matched to a gene. The germline V gene has CDR1 MNHNS and CDR2 SASEGT. There are 15 residues in the CDR3.

The chain joins TRBV4-3 to TRBJ1-6, with 7 bases aligning to TRBD1. J lost 4 bases, V lost 5 bases, and 8 bases had no gene match. This CDR3 spans 16 amino acids. Germline V lookup: CDR1 LGHNA, CDR2 YSLEER. The CDR3: CASSVQQGLYNSPLHF. The CDR3 DNA reads as TGCGCCAGCAGCGTGCAACAGGGGTTATATAATTCACCCCTCCACTTT.

The chain is built from TRBV6-5 and TRBJ2-3; TRBD2 agrees at 9 bases. The CDR3 covers 15 residues. V gave up 2 bases and J gave up 6 bases; unmatched junction bases: 6. Germline V CDR1 and CDR2: MNHEY, SVGAGI. CDR3 region: CASSYGGLARDTQYF. CDR3 in DNA: TGTGCCAGCAGTTACGGAGGACTAGCGAGGGATACGCAGTATTTT.

The rearrangement joins TRBV5-1 to TRBJ2-2; the D gene is possibly TRBD2 (5 bases). CDR3 length equals 15 residues. CDR1 SGHRS and CDR2 YFSETQ come from the germline V gene. Trimming removed 2 bases at V and 0 bases at J, with 8 bases between. CDR3 DNA: TGCGCCAGCAGCTTCGCGGGCCCGAACACCGGGGAGCTGTTTTTT. The encoded protein is CASSFAGPNTGELFF.

J is TRBJ2-3 and V is TRBV9, with TRBD2 matching 10 bases. In germline, CDR1 is SGDLS, CDR2 YYNGEE. The CDR3 totals 19 residues. V dropped 0 bases and J dropped 0; count of bases not matched to a gene: 10. The CDR3 bases are TGTGCCAGCAGCGTAGCTACGGCTAGCGGGGGTCTCAGCACAGATACGCAGTATTTT. Translation: CASSVATASGGLSTDTQYF.

The chain links TRBV19 to TRBJ1-3; the D gene is possibly TRBD1 (6 bases). V dropped 4 bases and J dropped 0 bases, with 13 bases sitting between them. The CDR3 sequence is 16 residues long. The germline V gene encodes CDR1 LNHDA and CDR2 SQIVND (reference sequence). This CDR3 reads CASSTRQENSGNTIYF. The DNA for the CDR3 is TGTGCCAGTAGTACCAGACAGGAGAACTCTGGAAACACCATATATTTT.

This clone appeared a few times. The rearrangement links TRBV9 to TRBJ1-1; 9 bases are shared with TRBD1. V trimming: 7 bases; J trimming: 11 bases; junction bases outside the gene matches: 6. The CDR3 is 11 residues long. From germline, CDR1 is SGDLS and CDR2 YYNGEE. The CDR3 reads CASGSGTGAFF. CDR3 DNA sequence: TGTGCCAGCGGGTCGGGGACAGGGGCTTTCTTT.

This clone occurred a few times. V and J are TRBV10-2 and TRBJ2-7, with a weak D call TRBD1 (6 bases). This CDR3 has 16 residues. Trimming took off 4 bases at V and 3 bases at J, with 19 bases between the two ends. Germline CDR1 WSHSY, CDR2 SAAADI. CDR3 sequence reads: CASSAGQPIIGYEQYF. The DNA for the CDR3 is TGCGCCAGCAGTGCCGGACAGCCCATTATCGGCTACGAGCAGTACTTC.

The rearrangement links TRBV27 to TRBJ1-2, with D hard to call. Deletions cut 3 bases from V and 2 bases from J, with 7 bases between. The CDR3 is made up of 13 amino acids. The germline V gene has CDR1 MNHEY and CDR2 SMNVEV (reference sequence). The CDR3 coding sequence is TGTGCCAGCAGTTTGGGCAGAAACTATGGCTACACCTTC. Amino acids: CASSLGRNYGYTF.

The chain has TRBV15 and TRBJ1-5; TRBD1 agrees at 7 bases. CDR1 and CDR2 from the germline V gene are LNHNV and YYDKDF (reference sequence). CDR3 length: 15 amino acids. V was clipped by 0 bases and J by 7 bases; unmatched bases: 6. The CDR3 protein is CATSRDKGGYQPQHF. CDR3 coding DNA: TGTGCCACCAGCAGAGATAAAGGGGGCTACCAGCCCCAGCATTTT. Full variable domain (remainder filled in from reference TRBV15 and TRBJ1-5): DAMVIQNPRYQVTQFGKPVTLSCSQTLNHNVMYWYQQKSSQAPKLLFHYYDKDFNNEADTPDNFQSRRPNTSFCFLDIRSPGLGDTAMYLCATSRDKGGYQPQHFGDGTRLSIL.

This chain uses TRBV6-1 with TRBJ2-1; D is unresolved. The length of the CDR3 is 12 residues. Germline lookup yields CDR1 MNHNS and CDR2 SASEGT. V shed 3 bases and J shed 8 bases, with 8 bases lying between them. The CDR3: CASSDQRDEQFF. For the CDR3, the DNA is TGTGCCAGCAGTGATCAGCGAGATGAGCAGTTCTTC.

This clone was picked up one time. The chain uses TRBV18 and TRBJ2-1; 8 bases map to TRBD1. CDR1 and CDR2 (germline): KGHSH, LQKENI. V lost 5 bases and J lost 8; bases outside the gene matches: 2. The CDR3 covers 12 residues. In DNA, the CDR3 is TGTGCCAGCTCATCGACAGGGGATGAGCAGTTCTTC. Its translation is CASSSTGDEQFF.

This clone was observed a few times. Other nucleotide sequences from this sample produce the same CDR3. The chain carries TRBV6-5 and TRBJ1-2, with D maybe TRBD1 (5 bases). CDR1 MNHEY and CDR2 SVGAGI come from the germline V gene. The CDR3 runs to 12 residues. The V gene lost 2 bases and the J gene lost 6 bases, with 7 bases spanning the gap. The CDR3 nucleotides are TGTGCCAGCAGTTACGGCAGGGATGGCTACACCTTC. This encodes CASSYGRDGYTF.

V and J are TRBV19 and TRBJ1-2, with 9 bases fitting TRBD1. Germline CDR1 reads LNHDA; CDR2 reads SQIVND (reference sequence). The trim removed 3 bases at V and 5 bases at J, leaving 7 bases unmatched. The CDR3 is made up of 15 amino acids. CDR3: CASSITDRGRYGYTF. The CDR3 coding sequence is TGTGCCAGTAGTATCACGGACAGGGGACGGTATGGCTACACCTTC.

J is TRBJ2-2 and V is TRBV6-5, with 7 bases identical to TRBD1. Germline CDR1 and CDR2: MNHEY and SVGAGI. This CDR3 is built from 15 residues. The J segment lost 5 bases and the V segment lost 4 bases, leaving 7 bases of the junction unmatched. The chain's CDR3 is CASSSNRGGTGELFF. The DNA of the CDR3 is TGTGCCAGCAGTTCAAACAGGGGTGGGACCGGGGAGCTGTTTTTT.

This clone came up once. V and J are TRBV18 and TRBJ2-5, with D possibly matching TRBD1 (6 bases). The CDR3 covers 14 residues. The V end lost 5 bases, the J end lost 5 bases, and 15 bases lay between the germline ends. Germline values: CDR1 KGHSH, CDR2 LQKENI. DNA of the CDR3: TGTGCCAGCTCATCCAGACAGGTCATTGAGACCCAGTACTTC. Amino acids: CASSSRQVIETQYF.

A word on this clone: The junction does not match germline at one end; this may be a read error. The CDR3 sequence: CASSPLAGGSYNGQFF. CDR3 DNA sequence: TGCGCCAGCAGCCCCCTCGCCGGCGGCTCCTACAATGGGCAGTTCTTC. This chain connects TRBV4-1 to TRBJ2-1; D unclear. CDR1 and CDR2 (germline): MGHRA, YSYEKL. The CDR3 runs 16 residues.